Following are 21 T cell receptor beta chains from one sample sequenced in a study of blood T cell repertoires in COVID-19. Repertoires were generated with immunoSEQ multiplex PCR, while TCRdb's copy carries only in-frame clones and drops some. The sample comprises fewer than 200,000 clones, over 65% of which are singletons, and approximately 4% rests with the top ten. The sequenced sample was PBMCs or T cells enriched from blood (not recorded which). The origin of the receptors is a woman aged 45 to 65 who had recovered from COVID-19.

This rearrangement joins TRBV18 to TRBJ2-7; weak D call: TRBD2 (6 bases). The V end lost 1 base, the J end lost 6 bases, and 10 bases lay between the germline ends. The CDR3 sequence is 13 residues long. CDR1 and CDR2 (germline): KGHSH, LQKENI. The CDR3 nucleotides read TGTGCCAGCTCACCACGGGGGGAAGGCGAGCAGTACGTC. Translating gives CASSPRGEGEQYV.

The chain couples TRBV3-1 (or the pseudogene TRBV3-2) to TRBJ2-1, with TRBD2 matching over 9 bases. Germline V gives CDR1 LGHDT, CDR2 YNNKEL (reference sequence). The CDR3 length is 13 residues. V was pared by 3 bases and J by 7 bases, with 1 base of the junction left unmatched. CDR3 nucleotides: TGTGCCAGCAGCCACGGACTAGCGAATGAGCAGTTCTTC. Amino acid sequence: CASSHGLANEQFF.

This clone has just a few counts. The V and J genes are TRBV5-1 and TRBJ2-2; 8 bases fit TRBD2. V shed 6 bases and J 0 bases; nucleotides not matched to a gene: 7. Germline CDR1 is SGHRS and CDR2 is YFSETQ. The CDR3 contains 16 residues. CDR3 protein: CASMSSGPPNTGELFF. CDR3 bases: TGCGCCAGCATGTCTAGCGGGCCACCGAACACCGGGGAGCTGTTTTTT.

The V call is TRBV5-1, the J call TRBJ1-1; 7 nucleotides match TRBD1. The V gene end was trimmed by 3 bases and the J gene end by 0 bases; junction bases not matched to a gene: 2. The germline CDR1 and CDR2 sequences are SGHRS and YFSETQ. This CDR3 comprises 14 residues. The CDR3 protein is CASSSDRVNTEAFF. CDR3 nucleotide sequence: TGCGCCAGCAGCTCTGACAGGGTGAACACTGAAGCTTTCTTT.

The chain's CDR3 is CASSPRTNTEAFF. The CDR3 DNA is TGTGCCAGCAGCCCACGGACAAACACTGAAGCTTTCTTT. The rearrangement joins TRBV5-5 to TRBJ1-1; possible D gene TRBD1, 5 bases. Germline loops: CDR1 SGHKS, CDR2 YYEKEE (reference sequence). V was shortened by 4 bases and J by 2 bases, with 9 bases between the two germline ends. This CDR3 comprises 13 residues.

The chain carries TRBV10-2 and TRBJ1-4; D might be TRBD1 (6 bases). The CDR3 covers 14 residues. Germline V gene lookup returns CDR1 WSHSY and CDR2 SAAADI. Trimming stripped 4 bases from V and 5 bases from J, with 11 bases between. The CDR3 here is CASSARDKNEKLFF. In DNA form, the CDR3 reads TGCGCCAGCAGTGCCCGGGACAAGAATGAAAAACTGTTTTTT.

The chain combines TRBV30 with TRBJ1-2, with D possibly matching TRBD1 (5 bases). The CDR3 sequence is 13 residues long. CDR1 and CDR2 (germline): GTSNPN, SVGIG (reference sequence). V lost 3 bases to trimming and J lost 6 bases, with 14 bases between them. CDR3 loop: CAWRGQGRDGYTF. As DNA, the CDR3 is TGTGCCTGGAGGGGGCAGGGAAGGGATGGCTACACCTTC.

The chain is built from TRBV6-5 and TRBJ1-5; 11 bases are a match to TRBD1. Germline V gene sequence: CDR1 MNHEY, CDR2 SVGAGI. The CDR3 consists of 14 residues. The J segment lost 6 bases and the V segment lost 6 bases, leaving 4 bases of the junction unmatched. The chain's CDR3 is CASRPDRGLQPQHF. Here the CDR3 DNA reads TGTGCCAGCAGACCGGACAGGGGGCTTCAGCCCCAGCATTTT.

The V gene is TRBV18, the J gene TRBJ1-4; TRBD1 might be the D (5 bases). Looked up from germline, CDR1 is KGHSH and CDR2 is LQKENI. The CDR3 contains 16 residues. The ends were cut back, 6 bases at V and 12 bases at J, with 26 bases in the middle. CDR3 residues: CASSPETGRARGELFF. CDR3 sequence (DNA): TGTGCCAGCTCGCCTGAAACAGGTCGGGCAAGAGGAGAACTGTTTTTT.

The chain carries TRBV19 and TRBJ1-1; 8 positions match TRBD1. CDR3 length: 16 amino acids. Unmatched junction bases numbered 8, after V lost 3 bases and J lost 2 bases. Germline CDR1 LNHDA, CDR2 SQIVND (reference sequence). The CDR3 spells CASSIGSRGPNTEAFF. In DNA form, the CDR3 reads TGTGCCAGTAGTATCGGCTCCAGGGGGCCTAACACTGAAGCTTTCTTT.

This clone was seen more than once but under ten times. The chain uses TRBV7-9 and TRBJ1-1; the match to TRBD1 covers 12 bases. Germline V lookup: CDR1 SEHNR, CDR2 FQNEAQ (reference sequence). V was clipped by 5 bases and J by 5 bases; unmatched bases: 3. The CDR3 sequence is 14 residues long. The CDR3 region is CASSGDRGLTEAFF. CDR3 nucleotides: TGTGCCAGCAGCGGGGACAGGGGGCTAACTGAAGCTTTCTTT. Full variable domain (missing parts from reference TRBV7-9 and TRBJ1-1): DTGVSQNPRHKITKRGQNVTFRCDPISEHNRLYWYRQTLGQGPEFLTYFQNEAQLEKSRLLSDRFSAERPKGSFSTLEIQRTEQGDSAMYLCASSGDRGLTEAFFGQGTRLTVV.

This chain joins TRBV29-1 and TRBJ1-1; D gene unclear. CDR3 length equals 13 residues. Between the trimmed V and J ends, which lost 3 bases and 1 base, there was a span of 9 bases. Germline loops: CDR1 SQVTM, CDR2 ANQGSEA. CDR3: CSVDAEQNTEAFF. In DNA, the CDR3 is TGCAGCGTTGATGCGGAACAGAACACTGAAGCTTTCTTT.

This chain connects TRBV19 to TRBJ2-1; a possible D gene is TRBD1 (5 bases). The CDR3 runs 16 residues. The V end was cut by 6 bases, the J end by 2 bases, with 17 bases between. Germline values: CDR1 LNHDA, CDR2 SQIVND (reference sequence). CDR3 protein: CASSRWSGQAYNEQFF. CDR3 nucleotides: TGTGCCAGTAGCCGCTGGTCAGGGCAAGCCTACAATGAGCAGTTCTTC.

The rearrangement uses TRBV2 and TRBJ2-1, with 11 nucleotides matching TRBD2. Trimming took 2 bases from V and 0 from J; bases not matched to a gene: 12. This CDR3 is 20 amino acids long. Per the germline V gene, CDR1 is SNHLY and CDR2 is FYNNEI. DNA for the CDR3: TGTGCCAGCAGTGAAATCGGGCTAGCGGGGGGTCCCCTCTCCTACAATGAGCAGTTCTTC. This sequence encodes CASSEIGLAGGPLSYNEQFF.

V gene TRBV12-3 or TRBV12-4 combines with J gene TRBJ1-1; 7 bases align to TRBD1. Trimming took 8 bases from V and 9 from J; bases not matched to a gene: 6. The CDR3 length is 11 residues. CDR3 in amino acids: CASVEQGKAFF. The CDR3, as DNA: TGTGCCAGCGTTGAACAGGGGAAAGCTTTCTTT.

Turning to this clone: The sample contains more than one DNA sequence encoding this CDR3. The V and J genes are TRBV5-1 and TRBJ1-4; the D is unclear. This CDR3 is 14 amino acids long. The germline CDR1 and CDR2 sequences are SGHRS and YFSETQ. Trimming shortened V by 3 bases and J by 0 bases, and 6 bases separated the two germline ends. The chain's CDR3 is CASSSDSTNEKLFF. CDR3 DNA sequence: TGCGCCAGCAGCTCGGACTCAACTAATGAAAAACTGTTTTTT.

The chain couples TRBV6-5 to TRBJ1-1; tentatively, D is TRBD1 (6 bases). From germline, CDR1 is MNHEY and CDR2 SVGAGI. The V gene lost 4 bases and the J gene lost 2 bases, with 11 bases spanning the gap. CDR3 length equals 14 residues. Here the CDR3 reads CASSSLTGNTEAFF. The CDR3 bases are TGTGCCAGCAGTTCCTTGACAGGTAACACTGAAGCTTTCTTT.

This chain uses TRBV4-3 with TRBJ1-4, with 7 bases lining up with TRBD1. CDR1 and CDR2 from the germline V gene are LGHNA and YSLEER. V lost 1 base and J lost 2; bases outside the gene matches: 7. This CDR3 has 17 residues. Written as DNA, the CDR3 is TGCGCCAGCAGCCAAGCAAGACAGGGTGCTACTAATGAAAAACTGTTTTTT. Its translation: CASSQARQGATNEKLFF.

The chain has TRBV29-1 and TRBJ2-5; 8 nucleotides line up with TRBD2. The CDR3 spans 12 residues. Trimming removed 7 bases from V and 5 bases from J; junction bases left unmatched: 6. The V gene's germline CDR1 is SQVTM and CDR2 ANQGSEA. For the CDR3, the DNA is TGCAGCGCAGAAGGCGGGGGGGAGACCCAGTACTTC. It specifies CSAEGGGETQYF.

The rearrangement links TRBV5-4 to TRBJ1-2, with 7 bases identical to TRBD1. The CDR3 sequence is 14 residues long. J gave up 2 bases and V 4 bases, and 5 bases lay outside the gene matches. In germline, CDR1 is SGHNT, CDR2 YYREEE (reference sequence). The CDR3 DNA sequence: TGTGCCAGCAGCCGACAGGGTCGCAACTATGGCTACACCTTC. Its protein product is CASSRQGRNYGYTF. Filled out from reference TRBV5-4 and TRBJ1-2, the complete variable domain reads ETGVTQSPTHLIKTRGQQVTLRCSSQSGHNTVSWYQQALGQGPQFIFQYYREEENGRGNFPPRFSGLQFPNYSSELNVNALELDDSALYLCASSRQGRNYGYTFGSGTRLTVV.

V gene TRBV5-1 combines with J gene TRBJ1-5; 9 positions match TRBD1. There are 13 residues in the CDR3. After removal of 2 bases from V and 8 bases from J, the junction contained 2 bases not matched to a gene. The V gene's germline CDR1 is SGHRS and CDR2 YFSETQ. CDR3 coding DNA: TGCGCCAGCAGCTTAGACAGGGGGGAGCCCCAGCATTTT. This codes for CASSLDRGEPQHF.